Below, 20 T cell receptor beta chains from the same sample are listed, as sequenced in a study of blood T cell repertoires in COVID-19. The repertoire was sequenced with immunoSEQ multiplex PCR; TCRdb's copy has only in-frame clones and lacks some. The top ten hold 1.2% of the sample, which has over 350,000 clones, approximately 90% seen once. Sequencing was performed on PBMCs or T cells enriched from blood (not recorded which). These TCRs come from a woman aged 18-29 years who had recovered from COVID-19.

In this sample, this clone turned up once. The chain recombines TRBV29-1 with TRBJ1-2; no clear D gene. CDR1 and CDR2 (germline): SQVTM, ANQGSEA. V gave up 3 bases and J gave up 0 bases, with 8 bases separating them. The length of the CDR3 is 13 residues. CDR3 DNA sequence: TGCAGCGTTGATGGCAGTTCTAACTATGGCTACACCTTC. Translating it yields CSVDGSSNYGYTF. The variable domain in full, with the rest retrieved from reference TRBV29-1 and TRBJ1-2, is SAVISQKPSRDICQRGTSLTIQCQVDSQVTMMFWYRQQPGQSLTLIATANQGSEATYESGFVIDKFPISRPNLTFSTLTVSNMSPEDSSIYLCSVDGSSNYGYTFGSGTRLTVV.

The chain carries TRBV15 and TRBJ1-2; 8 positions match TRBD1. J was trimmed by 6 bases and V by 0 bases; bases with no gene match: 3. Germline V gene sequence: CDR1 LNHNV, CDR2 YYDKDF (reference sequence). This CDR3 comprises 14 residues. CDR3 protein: CATSRDDRGDGYTF. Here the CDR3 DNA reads TGTGCCACCAGCAGAGATGACAGGGGAGATGGCTACACCTTC.

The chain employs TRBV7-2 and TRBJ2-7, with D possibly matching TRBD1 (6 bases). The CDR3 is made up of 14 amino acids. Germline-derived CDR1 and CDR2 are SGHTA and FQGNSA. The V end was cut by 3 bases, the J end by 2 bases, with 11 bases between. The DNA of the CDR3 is TGTGCCAGCAGCTTCCGGACAGTAACCTACGAGCAGTACTTC. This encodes CASSFRTVTYEQYF.

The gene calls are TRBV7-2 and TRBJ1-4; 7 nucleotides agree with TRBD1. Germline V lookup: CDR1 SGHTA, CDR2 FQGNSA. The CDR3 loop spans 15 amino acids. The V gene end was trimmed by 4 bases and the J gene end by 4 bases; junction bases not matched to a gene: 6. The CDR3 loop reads CASSSGGQLNEKLFF. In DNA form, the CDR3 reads TGTGCCAGCAGCTCAGGGGGACAGCTTAATGAAAAACTGTTTTTT.

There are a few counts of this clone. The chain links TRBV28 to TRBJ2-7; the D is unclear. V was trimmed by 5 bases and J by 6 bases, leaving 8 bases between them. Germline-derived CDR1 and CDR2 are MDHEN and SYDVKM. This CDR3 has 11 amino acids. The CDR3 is CASSESVEQYF. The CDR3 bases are TGTGCCAGCAGTGAATCAGTCGAGCAGTACTTC.

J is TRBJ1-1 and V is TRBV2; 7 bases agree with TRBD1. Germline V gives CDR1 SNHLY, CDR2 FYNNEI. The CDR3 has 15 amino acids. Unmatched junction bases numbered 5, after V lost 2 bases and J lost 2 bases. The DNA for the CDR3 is TGTGCCAGCAGTGAATCGACAGGGCGAAACACTGAAGCTTTCTTT. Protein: CASSESTGRNTEAFF.

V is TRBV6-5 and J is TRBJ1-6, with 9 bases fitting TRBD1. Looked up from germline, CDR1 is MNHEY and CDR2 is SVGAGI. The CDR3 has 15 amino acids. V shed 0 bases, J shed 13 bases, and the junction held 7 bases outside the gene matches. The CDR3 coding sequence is TGTGCCAGCAGTTACTCCGGGACAGGGTTAATTCCCCTCCACTTT. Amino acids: CASSYSGTGLIPLHF.

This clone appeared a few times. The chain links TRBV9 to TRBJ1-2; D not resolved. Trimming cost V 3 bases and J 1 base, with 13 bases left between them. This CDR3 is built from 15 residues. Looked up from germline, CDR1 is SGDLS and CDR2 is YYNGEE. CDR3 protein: CASSDLGRDNYGYTF. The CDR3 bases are TGTGCCAGCAGCGACCTCGGACGGGATAACTATGGCTACACCTTC.

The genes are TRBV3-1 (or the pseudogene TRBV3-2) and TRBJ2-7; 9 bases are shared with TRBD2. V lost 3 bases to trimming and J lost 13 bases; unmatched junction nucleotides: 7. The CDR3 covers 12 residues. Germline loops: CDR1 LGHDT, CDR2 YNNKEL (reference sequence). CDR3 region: CASSQQAGGVYF. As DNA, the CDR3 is TGTGCCAGCAGCCAGCAAGCGGGGGGTGTATACTTC.

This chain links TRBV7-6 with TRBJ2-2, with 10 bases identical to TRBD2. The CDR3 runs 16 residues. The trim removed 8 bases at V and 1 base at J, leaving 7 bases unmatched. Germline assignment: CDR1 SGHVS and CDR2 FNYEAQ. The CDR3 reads CASEDSGGMNTGELFF. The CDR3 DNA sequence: TGTGCCAGCGAGGATAGCGGGGGGATGAACACCGGGGAGCTGTTTTTT.

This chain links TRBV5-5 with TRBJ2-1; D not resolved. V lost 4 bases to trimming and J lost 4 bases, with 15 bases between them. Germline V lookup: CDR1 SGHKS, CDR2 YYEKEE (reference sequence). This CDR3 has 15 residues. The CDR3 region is CASSRLRSTYNEQFF. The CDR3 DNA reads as TGTGCCAGCAGCCGCTTGAGGTCAACTTACAATGAGCAGTTCTTC. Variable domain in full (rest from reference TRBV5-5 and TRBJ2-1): DAGVTQSPTHLIKTRGQQVTLRCSPISGHKSVSWYQQVLGQGPQFIFQYYEKEERGRGNFPDRFSARQFPNYSSELNVNALLLGDSALYLCASSRLRSTYNEQFFGPGTRLTVL.

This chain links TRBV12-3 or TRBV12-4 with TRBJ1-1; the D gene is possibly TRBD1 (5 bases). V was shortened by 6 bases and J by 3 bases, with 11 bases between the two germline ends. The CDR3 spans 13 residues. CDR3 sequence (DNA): TGTGCCAGCAGCTACGCAGGGTACACTGAAGCTTTCTTT. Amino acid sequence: CASSYAGYTEAFF.

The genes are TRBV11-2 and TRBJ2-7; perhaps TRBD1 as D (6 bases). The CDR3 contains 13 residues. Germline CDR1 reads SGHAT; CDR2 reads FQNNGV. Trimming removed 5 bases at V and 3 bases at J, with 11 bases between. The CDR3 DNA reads TGTGCCAGCAGCGTTTTCAGGGGCTACGAGCAGTACTTC. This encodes CASSVFRGYEQYF.

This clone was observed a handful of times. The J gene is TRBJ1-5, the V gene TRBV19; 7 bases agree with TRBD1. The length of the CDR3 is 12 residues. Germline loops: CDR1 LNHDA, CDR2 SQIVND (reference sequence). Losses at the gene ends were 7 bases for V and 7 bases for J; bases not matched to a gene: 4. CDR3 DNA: TGTGCCAGTAAGGGGGCCGAACAGCCCCAGCATTTT. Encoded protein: CASKGAEQPQHF.

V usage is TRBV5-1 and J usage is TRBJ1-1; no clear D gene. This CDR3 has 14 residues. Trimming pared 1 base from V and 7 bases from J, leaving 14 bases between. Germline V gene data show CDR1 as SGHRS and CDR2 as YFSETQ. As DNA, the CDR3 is TGCGCCAGCAGCTTGAGTACGGGTGAGGGTGAAGCTTTCTTT. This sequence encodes CASSLSTGEGEAFF.

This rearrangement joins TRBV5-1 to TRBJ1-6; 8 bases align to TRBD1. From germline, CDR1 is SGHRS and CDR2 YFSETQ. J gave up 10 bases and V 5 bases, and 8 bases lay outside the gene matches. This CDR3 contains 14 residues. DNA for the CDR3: TGCGCCAGCAGTTCTGGACAGGGCATCTCACCCCTCCACTTT. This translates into CASSSGQGISPLHF.

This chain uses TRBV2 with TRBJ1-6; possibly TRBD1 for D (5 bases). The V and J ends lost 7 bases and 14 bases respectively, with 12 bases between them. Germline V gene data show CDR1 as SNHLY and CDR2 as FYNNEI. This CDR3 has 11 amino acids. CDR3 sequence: CASITRGSLHF. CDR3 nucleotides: TGTGCCAGCATCACAAGGGGCTCCCTCCACTTT.

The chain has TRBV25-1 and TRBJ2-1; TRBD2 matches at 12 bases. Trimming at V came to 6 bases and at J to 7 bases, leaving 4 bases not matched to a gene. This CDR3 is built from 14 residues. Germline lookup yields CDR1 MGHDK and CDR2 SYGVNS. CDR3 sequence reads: CASRGTSGSNEQFF. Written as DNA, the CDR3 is TGTGCCAGCAGGGGGACTAGCGGGTCGAATGAGCAGTTCTTC.

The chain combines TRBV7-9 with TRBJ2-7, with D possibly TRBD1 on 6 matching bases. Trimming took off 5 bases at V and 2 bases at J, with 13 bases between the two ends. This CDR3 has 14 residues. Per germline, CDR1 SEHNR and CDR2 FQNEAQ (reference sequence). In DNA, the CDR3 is TGTGCCAGCAGCGTCGGACAGTTAGCCTACGAGCAGTACTTC. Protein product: CASSVGQLAYEQYF.

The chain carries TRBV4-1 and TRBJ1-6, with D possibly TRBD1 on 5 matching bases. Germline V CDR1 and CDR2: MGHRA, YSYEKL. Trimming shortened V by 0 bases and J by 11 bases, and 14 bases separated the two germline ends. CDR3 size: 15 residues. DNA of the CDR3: TGCGCCAGCAGCCAAGATGCGACAGTGGGGACACCCCTCCACTTT. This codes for CASSQDATVGTPLHF.